This passage covers 23 T cell receptor beta chains from one sample sequenced in a study of blood T cell repertoires in COVID-19. The data were produced by immunoSEQ multiplex PCR, yet TCRdb's version contains in-frame clones alone and is incomplete. Among approximately 26,000 clones listed, around 86% were seen once. Source material: peripheral blood. The receptor source for this set is a human donor in a cohort sampled during active COVID-19. The donor label of this sample is uncertain.

The chain carries TRBV9 and TRBJ2-5; 13 bases are shared with TRBD2. J gave up 5 bases and V 1 base, and 5 bases lay outside the gene matches. This CDR3 has 16 residues. Germline assignment: CDR1 SGDLS and CDR2 YYNGEE. The CDR3 DNA reads TGTGCCAGCAGCGTATCACTAGCGGGGGGGCATGAGACCCAGTACTTC. It yields the protein CASSVSLAGGHETQYF.

This chain links TRBV18 with TRBJ2-7, with 10 bases lining up with TRBD2. Trimming took 3 bases from V and 3 from J; bases not matched to a gene: 8. Germline CDR1 and CDR2: KGHSH and LQKENI. The CDR3 totals 16 residues. The DNA for the CDR3 is TGTGCCAGCTCACCTGCCCTAGCGGGGGAATTCTACGAGCAGTACTTC. It specifies CASSPALAGEFYEQYF.

The CDR3 nucleotides read TGCGCCAGCAGCTTATTATTGTCCGGGACAGCCAATGAAAAACTGTTTTTT. As protein: CASSLLLSGTANEKLFF. This chain uses TRBV5-1 with TRBJ1-4, with TRBD1 matching over 7 bases. The CDR3 length is 17 residues. Trimming cost V 2 bases and J 5 bases; bases outside gene matches: 12. The germline V gene has CDR1 SGHRS and CDR2 YFSETQ.

V usage is TRBV5-1 and J usage is TRBJ2-7; D perhaps matches TRBD1 (6 bases). The CDR3 contains 15 residues. CDR1 SGHRS and CDR2 YFSETQ come from the germline V gene. V was shortened by 1 base and J by 2 bases, with 13 bases between the two germline ends. CDR3 coding DNA: TGCGCCAGCAGCTTGATGACAGGCGGAACCTACGAGCAGTACTTC. This encodes CASSLMTGGTYEQYF.

The chain uses TRBV12-3 or TRBV12-4 and TRBJ1-1; D remains ambiguous. The germline V and J ends were trimmed by 3 bases and 0 bases, with 5 bases remaining between them. The CDR3 has 13 residues. CDR3 DNA sequence: TGTGCCAGCAGTTTTGAGGTGAACACTGAAGCTTTCTTT. Encoded protein: CASSFEVNTEAFF.

This rearrangement joins TRBV2 to TRBJ1-1; 7 bases match TRBD1. Trimming took 1 base from V and 5 from J; bases not matched to a gene: 4. The CDR3 is made up of 14 amino acids. Germline assignment: CDR1 SNHLY and CDR2 FYNNEI. CDR3 amino acids: CASSEEGAVTEAFF. CDR3 bases: TGTGCCAGCAGTGAAGAGGGGGCTGTAACTGAAGCTTTCTTT. Full variable domain (missing parts from reference TRBV2 and TRBJ1-1): EPEVTQTPSHQVTQMGQEVILRCVPISNHLYFYWYRQILGQKVEFLVSFYNNEISEKSEIFDDQFSVERPDGSNFTLKIRSTKLEDSAMYFCASSEEGAVTEAFFGQGTRLTVV.

The genes are TRBV28 and TRBJ1-2; D gene unclear. The CDR3 extends over 14 amino acids. Trimming stripped 6 bases from V and 2 bases from J, with 13 bases between. Germline V gene data show CDR1 as MDHEN and CDR2 as SYDVKM. The CDR3 is CASSSFGENYGYTF. In DNA, the CDR3 is TGTGCCAGCAGCTCTTTCGGGGAAAACTATGGCTACACCTTC.

V usage is TRBV3-1 (or the pseudogene TRBV3-2) and J usage is TRBJ2-1, with 8 nucleotides matching TRBD2. The junction had 11 bases not matched to a gene; V was cut back by 0 bases and J by 7 bases. CDR3 length: 17 residues. From germline, CDR1 is LGHDT and CDR2 YNNKEL (reference sequence). The CDR3 DNA sequence: TGTGCCAGCAGCCAAGATCGAGCGGGGGCTGGGAAGAATGAGCAGTTCTTC. Protein: CASSQDRAGAGKNEQFF.

This sequence joins TRBV7-9 and TRBJ2-7; 10 bases are a match to TRBD2. Trimming removed 0 bases from V and 4 bases from J; junction bases left unmatched: 9. CDR3 length: 17 residues. CDR1 is SEHNR, CDR2 FQNEAQ, per germline (reference sequence). The CDR3 DNA sequence: TGTGCCAGCAGCTTAGCTTCAGATAGCGGGGGGATTTACGAGCAGTACTTC. This sequence encodes CASSLASDSGGIYEQYF.

This chain links TRBV6-4 with TRBJ2-1, with 12 nucleotides matching TRBD2. CDR3 length equals 16 residues. With V trimmed by 3 bases and J by 7 bases, 7 bases remained unmatched. The germline V gene has CDR1 MRHNA and CDR2 SNTAGT. For the CDR3, the DNA is TGTGCCAGCAGTGAACTAGCGGGGGGCCTTTTAAATGAGCAGTTCTTC. This encodes CASSELAGGLLNEQFF.

V gene TRBV7-9 combines with J gene TRBJ2-4; TRBD1 is a possible D gene (5 bases). Per germline, CDR1 SEHNR and CDR2 FQNEAQ (reference sequence). The CDR3 has 17 residues. Trimming pared 5 bases from V and 1 base from J, leaving 18 bases between. CDR3 sequence reads: CASSRPRAAEAKNIQYF. CDR3 nucleotides: TGTGCCAGCAGCCGCCCCAGGGCGGCGGAGGCCAAAAACATTCAGTACTTC.

This chain joins TRBV6-5 and TRBJ1-2, with TRBD1 as a possible D gene (5 bases). The V end lost 7 bases, the J end lost 5 bases, and 14 bases lay between the germline ends. There are 13 residues in the CDR3. Germline V gene lookup returns CDR1 MNHEY and CDR2 SVGAGI. The CDR3 DNA sequence: TGTGCCAGCACCCAGACAGCCGCTTATGGCTACACCTTC. Residues: CASTQTAAYGYTF.

The table lists this clone with a count of one. The chain uses TRBV12-3 or TRBV12-4 and TRBJ2-1; tentatively, D is TRBD1 (6 bases). The CDR3 totals 13 residues. The ends were cut back, 3 bases at V and 5 bases at J, with 8 bases in the middle. CDR3 residues: CASSLGANNEQFF. The CDR3 DNA reads TGTGCCAGCAGTTTGGGGGCAAACAATGAGCAGTTCTTC.

This chain connects TRBV24-1 to TRBJ1-3, with 9 bases matching TRBD1. Germline values: CDR1 KGHDR, CDR2 SFDVKD. This CDR3 is 16 amino acids long. The junction had 7 bases not matched to a gene; V was cut back by 8 bases and J by 0 bases. The CDR3 here is CATILDRGISGNTIYF. The DNA for the CDR3 is TGTGCCACCATCTTGGACAGGGGCATCTCTGGAAACACCATATATTTT.

The chain carries TRBV7-9 and TRBJ1-4; tentative D call: TRBD1 (5 bases). Per germline, CDR1 SEHNR and CDR2 FQNEAQ (reference sequence). Between the trimmed V and J ends, which lost 5 bases and 7 bases, there was a span of 17 bases. CDR3 length: 15 residues. The CDR3 spells CASSLGGGVSEKLFF. DNA of the CDR3: TGTGCCAGCAGCCTGGGGGGGGGAGTCAGTGAAAAACTGTTTTTT. The complete variable domain, with remaining parts taken from reference TRBV7-9 and TRBJ1-4, reads DTGVSQNPRHKITKRGQNVTFRCDPISEHNRLYWYRQTLGQGPEFLTYFQNEAQLEKSRLLSDRFSAERPKGSFSTLEIQRTEQGDSAMYLCASSLGGGVSEKLFFGSGTQLSVL.

This clone was recorded a few times. This chain uses TRBV7-2 with TRBJ2-7; unclear D gene. Germline V gives CDR1 SGHTA, CDR2 FQGNSA. This CDR3 is 14 amino acids long. V was trimmed by 5 bases and J by 1 base, leaving 12 bases between them. The CDR3 bases are TGTGCCAGCAGCCAATTTGTCCAGTCCTACGAGCAGTACTTC. Translating it yields CASSQFVQSYEQYF.

This clone has only a few counts. This rearrangement joins TRBV4-3 to TRBJ2-1, with TRBD1 as a possible D gene (5 bases). CDR1 is LGHNA and CDR2 is YSLEER in the germline V gene. Trimming took off 3 bases at V and 9 bases at J, with 18 bases between the two ends. The CDR3 covers 15 residues. The CDR3 reads CASSQAPVSGAEQFF. The CDR3 DNA reads as TGCGCCAGCAGCCAGGCCCCCGTAAGTGGGGCTGAGCAGTTCTTC.

The chain has TRBV4-1 and TRBJ2-1, with 8 bases matching TRBD2. V lost 0 bases and J lost 4; bases outside the gene matches: 8. CDR3 length: 17 amino acids. Looked up from germline, CDR1 is MGHRA and CDR2 is YSYEKL. The CDR3 here is CASSQDRASGHYNEQFF. For the CDR3, the DNA is TGCGCCAGCAGCCAAGACCGGGCTAGCGGGCATTACAATGAGCAGTTCTTC.

This chain uses TRBV7-3 with TRBJ2-1, with 11 bases lining up with TRBD2. Germline V gene lookup returns CDR1 SGHTA and CDR2 FQGTGA. The CDR3 is 17 residues long. The ends lost 5 bases at V and 0 bases at J; junction bases unmatched: 6. CDR3 residues: CASSQTSGASSYNEQFF. The DNA of the CDR3 is TGTGCCAGCAGCCAGACTAGCGGGGCAAGCTCCTACAATGAGCAGTTCTTC.

This rearrangement joins TRBV28 to TRBJ2-2, with D maybe TRBD1 (5 bases). Germline CDR1 and CDR2: MDHEN and SYDVKM. The germline V and J ends were trimmed by 7 bases and 1 base, with 10 bases remaining between them. The CDR3 length is 14 residues. The CDR3 here is CASTIGQNTGELFF. CDR3 DNA: TGTGCCAGCACTATCGGACAGAACACCGGGGAGCTGTTTTTT. The full variable domain, rest sourced from reference TRBV28 and TRBJ2-2, is DVKVTQSSRYLVKRTGEKVFLECVQDMDHENMFWYRQDPGLGLRLIYFSYDVKMKEKGDIPEGYSVSREKKERFSLILESASTNQTSMYLCASTIGQNTGELFFGEGSRLTVL.

The chain links TRBV6-2 or TRBV6-3 to TRBJ1-1, with D tentatively TRBD1 (6 bases). V was pared by 6 bases and J by 3 bases, with 17 bases between. The CDR3 consists of 15 residues. CDR1 MNHEY and CDR2 SVGEGT come from the germline V gene. The CDR3 nucleotides read TGTGCCAGCAGCCCCCGAGGTCAGGGGTACACTGAAGCTTTCTTT. Translated, it gives CASSPRGQGYTEAFF.

The J gene is TRBJ2-3, the V gene TRBV7-2; maybe TRBD1 (5 bases). V dropped 10 bases and J dropped 5 bases, with 16 bases sitting between them. The germline gives CDR1 SGHTA, CDR2 FQGNSA. The CDR3 totals 13 residues. CDR3 amino acids: CATTLARGDTQYF. CDR3 in DNA: TGTGCCACCACCCTCGCTAGGGGAGATACGCAGTATTTT.

The rearrangement uses TRBV11-2 and TRBJ1-4; D is perhaps TRBD1 (5 bases). V shed 5 bases and J shed 7 bases, with 14 bases lying between them. Germline V gene sequence: CDR1 SGHAT, CDR2 FQNNGV. CDR3 length: 14 residues. CDR3: CASSPDSLGEKLFF. The CDR3 DNA reads TGTGCCAGCAGCCCAGACAGCCTCGGTGAAAAACTGTTTTTT.